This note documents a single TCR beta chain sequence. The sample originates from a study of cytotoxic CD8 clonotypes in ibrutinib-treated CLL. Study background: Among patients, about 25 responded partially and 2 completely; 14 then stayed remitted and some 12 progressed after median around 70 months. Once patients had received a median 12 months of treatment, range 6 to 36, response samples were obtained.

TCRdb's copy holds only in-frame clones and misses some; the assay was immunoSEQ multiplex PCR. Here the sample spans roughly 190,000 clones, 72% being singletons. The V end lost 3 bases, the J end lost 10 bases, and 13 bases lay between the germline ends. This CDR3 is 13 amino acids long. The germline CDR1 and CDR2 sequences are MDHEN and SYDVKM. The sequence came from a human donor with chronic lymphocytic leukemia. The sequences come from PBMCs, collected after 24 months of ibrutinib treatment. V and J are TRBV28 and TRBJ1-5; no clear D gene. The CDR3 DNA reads TGTGCCAGCAGTTTCTCCGGTATTGAACCCCAGCATTTT. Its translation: CASSFSGIEPQHF.